Reported below is one T cell receptor beta chain. Repertoires were generated with immunoSEQ multiplex PCR, while TCRdb's copy carries only in-frame clones and drops some. The sample includes about 78,000 clones, around 87% of them seen just once. The sample originates from a study of blood T cell repertoires in COVID-19. Study information: COVID-19 samples collected from the United States, Italy and Spain covered acute and convalescent phases.

CDR1 is MNHEY and CDR2 is SVGAGI in the germline V gene. The V end was cut by 6 bases, the J end by 2 bases, with 11 bases between. The CDR3 covers 14 residues. Sequences were obtained from peripheral blood. The chain employs TRBV6-5 and TRBJ1-3, with D perhaps TRBD1 (6 bases). The TCR comes from a woman of 80 years or more with active or convalescent COVID-19. The CDR3 DNA reads TGTGCCAGCAGGGCACAGGGAACTGGAAACACCATATATTTT. Protein product: CASRAQGTGNTIYF.